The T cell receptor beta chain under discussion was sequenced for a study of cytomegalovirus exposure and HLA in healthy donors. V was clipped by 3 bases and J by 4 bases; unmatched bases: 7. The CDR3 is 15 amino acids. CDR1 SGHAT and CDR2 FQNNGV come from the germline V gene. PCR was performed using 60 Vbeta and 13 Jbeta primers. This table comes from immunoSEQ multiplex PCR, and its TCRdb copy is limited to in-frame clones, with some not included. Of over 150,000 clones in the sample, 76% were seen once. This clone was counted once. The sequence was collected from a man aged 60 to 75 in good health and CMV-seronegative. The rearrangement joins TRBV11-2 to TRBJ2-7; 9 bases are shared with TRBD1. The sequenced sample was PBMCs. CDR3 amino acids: CASSFRTGVFYEQYF. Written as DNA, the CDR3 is TGTGCCAGCAGCTTTAGGACAGGGGTTTTTTACGAGCAGTACTTC.